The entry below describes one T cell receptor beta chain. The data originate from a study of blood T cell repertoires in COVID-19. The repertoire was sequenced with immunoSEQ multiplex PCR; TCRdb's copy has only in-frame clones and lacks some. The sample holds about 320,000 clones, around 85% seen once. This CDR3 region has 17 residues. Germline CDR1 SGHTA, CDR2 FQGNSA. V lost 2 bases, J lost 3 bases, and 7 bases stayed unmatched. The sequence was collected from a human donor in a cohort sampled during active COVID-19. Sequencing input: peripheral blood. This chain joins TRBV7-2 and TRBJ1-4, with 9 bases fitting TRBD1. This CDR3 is CASSLSGTGLANEKLFF. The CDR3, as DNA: TGTGCCAGCAGCTTATCCGGGACAGGGTTGGCTAATGAAAAACTGTTTTTT.